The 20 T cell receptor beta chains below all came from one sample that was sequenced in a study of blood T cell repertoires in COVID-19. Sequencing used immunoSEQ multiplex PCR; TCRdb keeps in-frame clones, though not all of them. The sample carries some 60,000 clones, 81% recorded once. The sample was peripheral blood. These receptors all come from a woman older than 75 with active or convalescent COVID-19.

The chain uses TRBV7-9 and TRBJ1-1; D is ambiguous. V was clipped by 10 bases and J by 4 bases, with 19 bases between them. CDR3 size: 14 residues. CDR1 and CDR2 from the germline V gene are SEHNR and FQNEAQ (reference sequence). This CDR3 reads CATMVEVSGTEAFF. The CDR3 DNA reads TGTGCCACCATGGTCGAGGTGTCGGGCACTGAAGCTTTCTTT.

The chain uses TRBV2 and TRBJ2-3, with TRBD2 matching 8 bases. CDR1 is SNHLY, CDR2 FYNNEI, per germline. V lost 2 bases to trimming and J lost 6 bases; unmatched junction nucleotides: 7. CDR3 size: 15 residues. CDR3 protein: CASSESSGGRDTQYF. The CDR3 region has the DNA TGTGCCAGCAGTGAATCAAGCGGGGGTAGGGATACGCAGTATTTT.

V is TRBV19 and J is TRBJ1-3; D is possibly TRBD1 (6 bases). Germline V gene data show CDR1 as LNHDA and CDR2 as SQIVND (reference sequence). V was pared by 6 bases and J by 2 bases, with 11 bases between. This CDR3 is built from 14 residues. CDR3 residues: CASSTGYAGNTIYF. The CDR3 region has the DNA TGTGCCAGTAGCACAGGGTACGCTGGAAACACCATATATTTT.

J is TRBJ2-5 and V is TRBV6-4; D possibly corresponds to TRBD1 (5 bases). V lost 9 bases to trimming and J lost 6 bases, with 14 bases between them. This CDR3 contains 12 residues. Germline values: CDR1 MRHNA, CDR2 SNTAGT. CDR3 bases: TGTGCCAGAGGGGCCTTTAGGAAGACCCAGTACTTC. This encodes CARGAFRKTQYF.

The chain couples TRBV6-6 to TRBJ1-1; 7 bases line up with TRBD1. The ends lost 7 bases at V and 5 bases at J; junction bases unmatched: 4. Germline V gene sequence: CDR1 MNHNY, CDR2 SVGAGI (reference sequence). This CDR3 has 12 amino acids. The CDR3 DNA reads TGTGCCAGCATCGGACAGGTGACTGAAGCTTTCTTT. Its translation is CASIGQVTEAFF.

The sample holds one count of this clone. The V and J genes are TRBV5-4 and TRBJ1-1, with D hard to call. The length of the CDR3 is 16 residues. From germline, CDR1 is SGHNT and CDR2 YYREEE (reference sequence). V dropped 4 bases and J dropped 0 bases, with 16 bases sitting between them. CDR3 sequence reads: CASSPKAGVMNTEAFF. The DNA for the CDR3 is TGTGCCAGCAGCCCAAAAGCGGGCGTAATGAACACTGAAGCTTTCTTT. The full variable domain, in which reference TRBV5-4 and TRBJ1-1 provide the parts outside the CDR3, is ETGVTQSPTHLIKTRGQQVTLRCSSQSGHNTVSWYQQALGQGPQFIFQYYREEENGRGNFPPRFSGLQFPNYSSELNVNALELDDSALYLCASSPKAGVMNTEAFFGQGTRLTVV.

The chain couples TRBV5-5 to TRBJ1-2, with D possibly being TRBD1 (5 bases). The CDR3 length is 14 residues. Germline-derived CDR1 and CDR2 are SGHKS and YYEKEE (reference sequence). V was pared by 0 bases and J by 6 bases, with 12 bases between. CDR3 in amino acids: CASSLVEGLDGYTF. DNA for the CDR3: TGTGCCAGCAGCTTGGTGGAGGGGCTGGATGGCTACACCTTC.

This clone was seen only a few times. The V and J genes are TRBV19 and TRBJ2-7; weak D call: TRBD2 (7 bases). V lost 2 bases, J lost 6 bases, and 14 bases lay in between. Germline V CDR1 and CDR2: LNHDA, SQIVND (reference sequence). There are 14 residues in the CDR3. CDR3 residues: CASSISGGAVEQYF. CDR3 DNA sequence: TGTGCCAGTAGTATATCGGGGGGCGCGGTCGAGCAGTACTTC. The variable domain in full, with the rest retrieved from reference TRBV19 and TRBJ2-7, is DGGITQSPKYLFRKEGQNVTLSCEQNLNHDAMYWYRQDPGQGLRLIYYSQIVNDFQKGDIAEGYSVSREKKESFPLTVTSAQKNPTAFYLCASSISGGAVEQYFGPGTRLTVT.

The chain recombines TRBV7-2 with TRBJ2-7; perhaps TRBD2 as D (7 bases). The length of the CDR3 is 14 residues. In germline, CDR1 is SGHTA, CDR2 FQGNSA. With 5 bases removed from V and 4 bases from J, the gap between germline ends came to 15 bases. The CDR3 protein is CASSLGGPKYEQYF. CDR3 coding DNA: TGTGCCAGCAGCCTCGGGGGGCCCAAGTACGAGCAGTACTTC.

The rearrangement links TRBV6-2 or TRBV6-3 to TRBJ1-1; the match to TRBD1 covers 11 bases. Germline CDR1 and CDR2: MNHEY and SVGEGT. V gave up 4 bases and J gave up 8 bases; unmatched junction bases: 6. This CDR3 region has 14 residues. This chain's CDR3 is CASSSGTGGEEAFF. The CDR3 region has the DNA TGTGCCAGCAGTTCCGGGACAGGGGGGGAGGAAGCTTTCTTT.

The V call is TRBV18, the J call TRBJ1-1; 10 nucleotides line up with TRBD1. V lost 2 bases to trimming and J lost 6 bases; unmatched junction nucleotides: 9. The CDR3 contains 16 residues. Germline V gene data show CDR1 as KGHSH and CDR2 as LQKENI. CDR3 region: CASSPFSGQGLAEAFF. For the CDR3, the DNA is TGTGCCAGCTCACCATTCTCGGGACAGGGGTTGGCTGAAGCTTTCTTT.

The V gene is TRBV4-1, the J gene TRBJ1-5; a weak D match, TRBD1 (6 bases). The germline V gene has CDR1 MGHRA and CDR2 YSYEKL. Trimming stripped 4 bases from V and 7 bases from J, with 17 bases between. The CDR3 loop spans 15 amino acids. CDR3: CASSPQGGGGQPQHF. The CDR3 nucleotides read TGCGCCAGCAGCCCCCAGGGAGGGGGAGGGCAGCCCCAGCATTTT.

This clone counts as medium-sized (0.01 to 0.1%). The CDR3: CASSMKQGIEAFF. The CDR3 bases are TGTGCCAGTAGTATGAAACAGGGGATTGAAGCTTTCTTT. The rearrangement uses TRBV19 and TRBJ1-1; TRBD1 agrees at 7 bases. The V segment lost 3 bases and the J segment 7 bases; nucleotides outside the gene matches: 5. Germline assignment: CDR1 LNHDA and CDR2 SQIVND (reference sequence). CDR3 length: 13 residues.

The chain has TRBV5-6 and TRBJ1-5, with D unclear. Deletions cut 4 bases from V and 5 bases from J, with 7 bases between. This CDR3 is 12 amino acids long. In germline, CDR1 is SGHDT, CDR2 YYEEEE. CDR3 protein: CASSLQDQPQHF. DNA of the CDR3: TGTGCCAGCAGCCTTCAGGATCAGCCCCAGCATTTT.

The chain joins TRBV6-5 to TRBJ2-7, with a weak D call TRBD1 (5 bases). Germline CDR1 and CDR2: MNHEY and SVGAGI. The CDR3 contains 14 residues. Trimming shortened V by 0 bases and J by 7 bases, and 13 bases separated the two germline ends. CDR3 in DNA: TGTGCCAGCAGTTACTCTGGCAGGGTGGGGGAGCAGTACTTC. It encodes CASSYSGRVGEQYF.

CDR3 residues: CASSSASQGQPQHF. The CDR3, as DNA: TGTGCCAGCAGTTCGGCGAGTCAGGGTCAGCCCCAGCATTTT. The chain recombines TRBV6-5 with TRBJ1-5; a possible D gene is TRBD1 (5 bases). Deletions cut 4 bases from V and 6 bases from J, with 13 bases between. The CDR3 consists of 14 residues. Germline CDR1 reads MNHEY; CDR2 reads SVGAGI.

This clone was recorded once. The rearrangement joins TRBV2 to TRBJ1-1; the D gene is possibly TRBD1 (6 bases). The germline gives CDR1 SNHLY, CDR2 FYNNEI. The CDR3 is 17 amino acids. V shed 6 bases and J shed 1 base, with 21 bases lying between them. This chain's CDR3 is CASSAMGGGGANTEAFF. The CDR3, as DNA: TGTGCCAGCAGCGCTATGGGTGGTGGGGGGGCGAACACTGAAGCTTTCTTT.

CDR3 DNA: TGCGCCAGCCAGTGGGACAGGGGCACCTACGAGCAGTACTTC. Protein: CASQWDRGTYEQYF. The chain combines TRBV10-2 with TRBJ2-7, with 10 bases identical to TRBD1. The CDR3 is 14 amino acids. Germline CDR1 is WSHSY and CDR2 is SAAADI. Trimming removed 8 bases from V and 2 bases from J; junction bases left unmatched: 6.

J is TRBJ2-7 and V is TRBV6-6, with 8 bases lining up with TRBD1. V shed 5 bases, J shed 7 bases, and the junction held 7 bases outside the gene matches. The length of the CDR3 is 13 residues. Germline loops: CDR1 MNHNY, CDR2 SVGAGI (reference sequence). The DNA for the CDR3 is TGTGCCAGCAGTGCAGCGGACAGGGCGGAGCAGTACTTC. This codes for CASSAADRAEQYF.

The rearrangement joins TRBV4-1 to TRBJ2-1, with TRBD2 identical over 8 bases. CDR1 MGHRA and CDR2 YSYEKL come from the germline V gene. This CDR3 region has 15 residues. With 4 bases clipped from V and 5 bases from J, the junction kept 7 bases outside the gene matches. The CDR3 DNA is TGCGCCAGCAGCCCCTGGACTAGCAGAAACAATGAGCAGTTCTTC. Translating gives CASSPWTSRNNEQFF.